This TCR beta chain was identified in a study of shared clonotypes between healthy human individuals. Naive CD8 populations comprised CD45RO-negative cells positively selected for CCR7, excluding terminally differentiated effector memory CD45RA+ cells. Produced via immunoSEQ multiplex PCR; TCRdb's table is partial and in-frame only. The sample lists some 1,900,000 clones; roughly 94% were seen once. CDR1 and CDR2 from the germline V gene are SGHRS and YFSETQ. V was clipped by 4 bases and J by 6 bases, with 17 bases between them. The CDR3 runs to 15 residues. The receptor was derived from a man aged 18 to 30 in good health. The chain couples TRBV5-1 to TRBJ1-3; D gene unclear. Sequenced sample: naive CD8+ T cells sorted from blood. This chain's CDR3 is CASSASMSGENTIYF. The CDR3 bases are TGCGCCAGCAGCGCGTCTATGAGTGGAGAAAACACCATATATTTT.